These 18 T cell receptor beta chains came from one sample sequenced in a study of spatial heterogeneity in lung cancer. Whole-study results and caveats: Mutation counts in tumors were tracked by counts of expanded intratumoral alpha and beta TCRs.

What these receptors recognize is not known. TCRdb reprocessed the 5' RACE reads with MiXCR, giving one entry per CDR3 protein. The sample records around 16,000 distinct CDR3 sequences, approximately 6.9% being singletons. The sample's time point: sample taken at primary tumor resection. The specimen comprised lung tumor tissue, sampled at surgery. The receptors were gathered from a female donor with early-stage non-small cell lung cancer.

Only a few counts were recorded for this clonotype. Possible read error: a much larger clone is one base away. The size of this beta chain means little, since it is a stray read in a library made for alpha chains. CDR3 sequence reads: CASSPYPGARAGELFF. CDR3 DNA sequence: TGTGCCAGCAGCCCCTACCCCGGGGCCCGGGCCGGGGAGCTGTTTTTT. The V gene is TRBV7-3, the J gene TRBJ2-2, with D perhaps being TRBD1 or TRBD2 (5 bases each). V was pared by 5 bases and J by 6 bases, with 19 bases between. Germline V gives CDR1 SGHTA, CDR2 FQGTGA. This CDR3 has 16 residues.

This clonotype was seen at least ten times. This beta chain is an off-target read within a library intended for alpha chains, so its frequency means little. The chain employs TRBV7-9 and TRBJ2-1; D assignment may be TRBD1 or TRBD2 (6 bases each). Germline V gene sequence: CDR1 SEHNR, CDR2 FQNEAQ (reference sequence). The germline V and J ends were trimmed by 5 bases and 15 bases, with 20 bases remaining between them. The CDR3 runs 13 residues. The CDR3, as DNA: TGTGCCAGCAGCCCCAGTGGGGGGCCTTCTCTGTTCTTC. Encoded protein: CASSPSGGPSLFF.

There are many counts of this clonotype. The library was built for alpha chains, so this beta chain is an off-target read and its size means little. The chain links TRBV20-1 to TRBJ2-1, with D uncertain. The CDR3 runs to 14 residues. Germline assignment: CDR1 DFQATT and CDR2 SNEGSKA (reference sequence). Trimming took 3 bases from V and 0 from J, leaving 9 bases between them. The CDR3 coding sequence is TGCAGTGCTAGTTGGCTAGACTCCTACAATGAGCAGTTCTTC. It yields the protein CSASWLDSYNEQFF.

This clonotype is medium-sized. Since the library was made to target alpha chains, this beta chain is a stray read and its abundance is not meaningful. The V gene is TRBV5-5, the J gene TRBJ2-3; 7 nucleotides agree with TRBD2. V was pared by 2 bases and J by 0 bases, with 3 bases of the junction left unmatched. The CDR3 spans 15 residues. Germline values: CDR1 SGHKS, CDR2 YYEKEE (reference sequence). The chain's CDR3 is CASSLTSASTDTQYF. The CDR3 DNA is TGTGCCAGCAGCTTAACTAGCGCAAGCACAGATACGCAGTATTTT.

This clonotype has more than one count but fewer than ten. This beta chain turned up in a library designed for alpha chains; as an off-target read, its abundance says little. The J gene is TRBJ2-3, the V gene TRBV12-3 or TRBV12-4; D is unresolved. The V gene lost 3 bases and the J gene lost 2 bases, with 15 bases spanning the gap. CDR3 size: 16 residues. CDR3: CASSFLNGPPTDTQYF. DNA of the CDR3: TGTGCCAGCAGTTTCCTCAATGGACCCCCCACAGATACGCAGTATTTT.

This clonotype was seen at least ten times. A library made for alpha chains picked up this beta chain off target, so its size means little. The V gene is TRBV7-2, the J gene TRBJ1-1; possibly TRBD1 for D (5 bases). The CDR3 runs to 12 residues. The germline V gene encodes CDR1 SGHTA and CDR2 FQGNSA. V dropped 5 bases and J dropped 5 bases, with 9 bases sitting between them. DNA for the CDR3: TGTGCCAGCAGCCTCAGGGAGACTGAAGCTTTCTTT. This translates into CASSLRETEAFF.

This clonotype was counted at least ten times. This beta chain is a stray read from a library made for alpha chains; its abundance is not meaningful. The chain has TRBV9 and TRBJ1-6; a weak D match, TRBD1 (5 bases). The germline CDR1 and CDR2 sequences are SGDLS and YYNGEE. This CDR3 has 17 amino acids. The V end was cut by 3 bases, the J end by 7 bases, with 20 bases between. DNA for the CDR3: TGTGCCAGCAGCGGGGGGTCCTCCTGGGTTGTGAATTCACCCCTCCACTTT. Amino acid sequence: CASSGGSSWVVNSPLHF.

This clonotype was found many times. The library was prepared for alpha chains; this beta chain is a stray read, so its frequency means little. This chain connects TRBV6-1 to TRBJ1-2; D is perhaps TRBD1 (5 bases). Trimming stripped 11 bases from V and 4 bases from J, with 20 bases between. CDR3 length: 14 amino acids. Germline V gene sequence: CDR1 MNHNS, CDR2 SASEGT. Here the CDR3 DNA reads TGTGCCGTCGCCATTGGAGGAGGGGTCTATGGCTACACCTTC. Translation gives CAVAIGGGVYGYTF.

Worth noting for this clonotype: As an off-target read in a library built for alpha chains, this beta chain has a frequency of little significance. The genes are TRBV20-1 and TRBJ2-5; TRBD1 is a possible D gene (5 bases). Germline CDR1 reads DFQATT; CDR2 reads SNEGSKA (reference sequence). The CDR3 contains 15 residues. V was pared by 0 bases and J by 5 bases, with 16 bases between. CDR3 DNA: TGCAGTGCTAGAGACAGCAGGGTCGGATCCGAGACCCAGTACTTC. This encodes CSARDSRVGSETQYF.

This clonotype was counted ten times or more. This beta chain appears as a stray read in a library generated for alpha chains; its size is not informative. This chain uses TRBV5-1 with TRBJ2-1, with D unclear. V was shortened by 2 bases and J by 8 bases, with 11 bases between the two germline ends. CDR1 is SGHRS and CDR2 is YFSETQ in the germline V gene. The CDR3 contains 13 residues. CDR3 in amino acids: CASSLTVDDEQFF. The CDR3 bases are TGCGCCAGCAGCTTAACAGTAGATGATGAGCAGTTCTTC.

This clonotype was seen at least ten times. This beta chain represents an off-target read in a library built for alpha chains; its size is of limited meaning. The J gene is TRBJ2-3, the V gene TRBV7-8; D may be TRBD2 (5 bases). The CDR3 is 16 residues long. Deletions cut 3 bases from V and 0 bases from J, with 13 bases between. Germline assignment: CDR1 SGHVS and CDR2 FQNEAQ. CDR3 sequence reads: CASSFRRRTSTDTQYF. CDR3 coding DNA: TGTGCCAGCAGCTTCAGGCGCCGGACTAGCACAGATACGCAGTATTTT.

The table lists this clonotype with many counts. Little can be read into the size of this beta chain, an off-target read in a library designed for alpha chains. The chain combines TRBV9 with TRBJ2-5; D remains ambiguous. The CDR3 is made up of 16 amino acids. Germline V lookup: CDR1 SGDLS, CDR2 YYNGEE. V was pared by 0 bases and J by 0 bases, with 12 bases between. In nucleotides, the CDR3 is TGTGCCAGCAGCGTAGCCCCCCTAGTCAACCAAGAGACCCAGTACTTC. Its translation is CASSVAPLVNQETQYF.

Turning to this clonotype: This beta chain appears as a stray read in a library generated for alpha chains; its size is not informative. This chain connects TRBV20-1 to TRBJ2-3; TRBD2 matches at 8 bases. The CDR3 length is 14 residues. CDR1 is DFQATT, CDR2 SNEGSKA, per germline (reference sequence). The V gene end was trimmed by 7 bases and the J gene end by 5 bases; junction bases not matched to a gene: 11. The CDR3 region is CSGSPGLERDTQYF. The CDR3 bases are TGCAGTGGGTCACCGGGACTAGAGAGAGATACGCAGTATTTT.

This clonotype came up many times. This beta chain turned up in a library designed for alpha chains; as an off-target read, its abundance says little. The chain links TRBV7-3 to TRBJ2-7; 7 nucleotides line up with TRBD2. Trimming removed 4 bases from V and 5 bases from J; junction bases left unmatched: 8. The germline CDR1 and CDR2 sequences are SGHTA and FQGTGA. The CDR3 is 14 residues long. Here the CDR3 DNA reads TGTGCCAGCAGCTCCGCCCCCGGGAGGAACGAGCAGTACTTC. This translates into CASSSAPGRNEQYF.

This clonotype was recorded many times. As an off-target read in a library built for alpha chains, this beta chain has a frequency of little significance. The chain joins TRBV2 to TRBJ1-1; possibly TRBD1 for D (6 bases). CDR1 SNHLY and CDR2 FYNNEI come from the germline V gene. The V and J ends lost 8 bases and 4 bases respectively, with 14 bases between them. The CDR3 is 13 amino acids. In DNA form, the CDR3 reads TGTGCCAGCCGATTAACAGGGTTCACTGAAGCTTTCTTT. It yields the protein CASRLTGFTEAFF.

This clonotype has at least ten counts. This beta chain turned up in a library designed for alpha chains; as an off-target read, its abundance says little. CDR3 sequence: CASSGSWGLNTGELFF. For the CDR3, the DNA is TGTGCCAGCAGCGGGAGTTGGGGTCTCAACACCGGGGAGCTGTTTTTT. The chain is built from TRBV13 and TRBJ2-2, with a weak D call TRBD2 (5 bases). This CDR3 has 16 residues. Looked up from germline, CDR1 is PRHDT and CDR2 is FYEKMQ (reference sequence). V gave up 5 bases and J gave up 2 bases, with 15 bases separating them.

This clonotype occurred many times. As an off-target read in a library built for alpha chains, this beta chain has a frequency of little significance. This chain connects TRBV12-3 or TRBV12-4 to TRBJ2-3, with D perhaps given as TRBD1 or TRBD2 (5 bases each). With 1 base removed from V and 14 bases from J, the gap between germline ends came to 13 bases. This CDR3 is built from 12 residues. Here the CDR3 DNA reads TGTGCCAGCAGTTTAGAAGGGACCCGTTTGTATTTT. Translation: CASSLEGTRLYF.

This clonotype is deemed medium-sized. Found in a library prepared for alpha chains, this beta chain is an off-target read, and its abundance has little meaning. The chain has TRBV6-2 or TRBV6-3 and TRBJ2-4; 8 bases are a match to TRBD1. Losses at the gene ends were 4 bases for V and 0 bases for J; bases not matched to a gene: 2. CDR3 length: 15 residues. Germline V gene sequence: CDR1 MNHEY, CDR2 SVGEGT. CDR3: CASSSTGVAKNIQYF. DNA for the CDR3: TGTGCCAGCAGTTCGACAGGGGTAGCCAAAAACATTCAGTACTTC.